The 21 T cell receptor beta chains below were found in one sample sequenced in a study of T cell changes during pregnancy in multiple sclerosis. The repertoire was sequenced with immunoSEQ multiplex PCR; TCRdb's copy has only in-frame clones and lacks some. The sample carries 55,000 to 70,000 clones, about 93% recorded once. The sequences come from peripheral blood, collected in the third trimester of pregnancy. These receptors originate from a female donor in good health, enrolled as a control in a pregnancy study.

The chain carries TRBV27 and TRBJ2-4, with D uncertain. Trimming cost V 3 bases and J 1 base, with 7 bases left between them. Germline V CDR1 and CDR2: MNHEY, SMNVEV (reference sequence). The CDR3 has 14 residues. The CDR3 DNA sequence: TGTGCCAGCAGTTTTAACGGGGCCAAAAACATTCAGTACTTC. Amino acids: CASSFNGAKNIQYF.

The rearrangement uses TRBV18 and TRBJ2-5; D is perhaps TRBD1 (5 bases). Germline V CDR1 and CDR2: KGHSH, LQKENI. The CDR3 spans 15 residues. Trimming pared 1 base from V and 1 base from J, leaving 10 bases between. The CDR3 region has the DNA TGTGCCAGCTCACCACTGCAGGGCCGCCAAGAGACCCAGTACTTC. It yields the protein CASSPLQGRQETQYF.

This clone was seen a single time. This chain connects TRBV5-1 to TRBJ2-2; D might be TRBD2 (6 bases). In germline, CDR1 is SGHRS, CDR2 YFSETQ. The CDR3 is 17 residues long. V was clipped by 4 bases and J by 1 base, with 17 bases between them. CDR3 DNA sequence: TGCGCCAGCAGCCGGGGGTCGGGACCAAAGAACACCGGGGAGCTGTTTTTT. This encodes CASSRGSGPKNTGELFF. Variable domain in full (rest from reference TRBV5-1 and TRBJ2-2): KAGVTQTPRYLIKTRGQQVTLSCSPISGHRSVSWYQQTPGQGLQFLFEYFSETQRNKGNFPGRFSGRQFSNSRSEMNVSTLELGDSALYLCASSRGSGPKNTGELFFGEGSRLTVL.

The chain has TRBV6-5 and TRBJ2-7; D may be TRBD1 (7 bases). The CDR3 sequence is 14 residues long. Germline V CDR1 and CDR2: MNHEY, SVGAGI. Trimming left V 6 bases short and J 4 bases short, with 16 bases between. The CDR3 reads CASSHAQGGYEQYF. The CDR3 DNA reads TGTGCCAGCAGCCACGCGCAGGGGGGTTACGAGCAGTACTTC.

This CDR3 reads CASSVTGEPEAFF. The DNA for the CDR3 is TGTGCCAGCAGCGTAACAGGAGAGCCTGAAGCTTTCTTT. The J gene is TRBJ1-1, the V gene TRBV9, with D perhaps matching TRBD1 (5 bases). Trimming took 1 base from V and 6 from J, leaving 10 bases between them. The germline V gene has CDR1 SGDLS and CDR2 YYNGEE. The CDR3 is 13 residues long.

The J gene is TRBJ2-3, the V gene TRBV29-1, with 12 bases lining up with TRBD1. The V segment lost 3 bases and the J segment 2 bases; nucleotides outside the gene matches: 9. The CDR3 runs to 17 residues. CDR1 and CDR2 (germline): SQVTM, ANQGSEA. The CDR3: CSVDGTGGAVFTDTQYF. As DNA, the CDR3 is TGCAGCGTTGATGGGACAGGGGGCGCGGTATTCACAGATACGCAGTATTTT.

The CDR3 DNA reads TGTGCCAGCAGTTTCGACAGGGCCTCTGGGGCCAACGTCCTGACTTTC. Translated, it gives CASSFDRASGANVLTF. This chain links TRBV27 with TRBJ2-6; 7 bases fit TRBD1. The CDR3 loop spans 16 amino acids. The J segment lost 0 bases and the V segment lost 3 bases, leaving 2 bases of the junction unmatched. CDR1 and CDR2 (germline): MNHEY, SMNVEV (reference sequence).

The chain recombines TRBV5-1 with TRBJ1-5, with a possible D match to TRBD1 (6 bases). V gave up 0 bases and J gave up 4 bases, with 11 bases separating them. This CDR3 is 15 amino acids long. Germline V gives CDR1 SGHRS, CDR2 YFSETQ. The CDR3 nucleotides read TGCGCCAGCAGCTTGGGGGACAATGTTAATCAGCCCCAGCATTTT. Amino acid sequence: CASSLGDNVNQPQHF.

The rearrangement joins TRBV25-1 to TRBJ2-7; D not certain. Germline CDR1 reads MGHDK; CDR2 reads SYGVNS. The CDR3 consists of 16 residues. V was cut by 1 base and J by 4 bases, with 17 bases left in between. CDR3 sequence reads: CASSELYGGTEYEQYF. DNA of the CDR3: TGTGCCAGCAGTGAATTATACGGTGGTACCGAATACGAGCAGTACTTC.

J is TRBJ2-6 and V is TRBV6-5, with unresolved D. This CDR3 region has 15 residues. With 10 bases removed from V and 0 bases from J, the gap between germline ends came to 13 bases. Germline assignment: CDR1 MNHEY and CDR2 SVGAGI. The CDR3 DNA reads TGTGCCACCCGTCTTCCGGGCTCTGGGGCCAACGTCCTGACTTTC. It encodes CATRLPGSGANVLTF.

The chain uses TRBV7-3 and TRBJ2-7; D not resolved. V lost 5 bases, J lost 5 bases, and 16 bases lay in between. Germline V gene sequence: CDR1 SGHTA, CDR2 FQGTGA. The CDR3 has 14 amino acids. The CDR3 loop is CASSVTGWQNEQYF. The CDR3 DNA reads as TGTGCCAGCAGCGTCACGGGTTGGCAAAACGAGCAGTACTTC.

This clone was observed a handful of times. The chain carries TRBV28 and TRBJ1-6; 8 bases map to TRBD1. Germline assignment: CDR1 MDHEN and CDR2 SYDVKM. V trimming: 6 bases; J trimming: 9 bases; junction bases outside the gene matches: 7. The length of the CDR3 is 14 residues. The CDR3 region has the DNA TGTGCCAGCAGCCCGGGACAGGTGGGTTCACCCCTCCACTTT. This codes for CASSPGQVGSPLHF.

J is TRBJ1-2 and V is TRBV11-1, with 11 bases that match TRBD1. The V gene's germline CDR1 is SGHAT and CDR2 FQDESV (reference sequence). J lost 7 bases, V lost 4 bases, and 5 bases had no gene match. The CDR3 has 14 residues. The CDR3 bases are TGTGCCAGCAGCTCGGGACAGGGGGAGAGTGGCTACACCTTC. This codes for CASSSGQGESGYTF.

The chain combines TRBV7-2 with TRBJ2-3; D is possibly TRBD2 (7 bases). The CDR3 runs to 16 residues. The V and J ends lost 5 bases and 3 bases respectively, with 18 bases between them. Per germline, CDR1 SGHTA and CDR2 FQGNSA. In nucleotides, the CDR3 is TGTGCCAGCAGCCCGTATGCTGCGGGGGCTACAGATACGCAGTATTTT. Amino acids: CASSPYAAGATDTQYF.

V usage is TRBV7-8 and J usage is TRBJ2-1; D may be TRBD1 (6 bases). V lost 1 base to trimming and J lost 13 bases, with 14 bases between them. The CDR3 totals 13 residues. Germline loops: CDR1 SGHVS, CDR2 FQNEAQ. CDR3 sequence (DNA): TGTGCCAGCAGCTTAGAAGGTAGGGGGAATCAGTTCTTC. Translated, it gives CASSLEGRGNQFF.

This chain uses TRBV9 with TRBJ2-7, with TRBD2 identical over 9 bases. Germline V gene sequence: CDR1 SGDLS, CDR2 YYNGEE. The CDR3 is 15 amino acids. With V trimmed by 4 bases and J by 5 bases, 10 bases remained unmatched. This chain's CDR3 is CASSPQPAGGHEQYF. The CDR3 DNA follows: TGTGCCAGCAGCCCCCAGCCAGCGGGGGGCCACGAGCAGTACTTC.

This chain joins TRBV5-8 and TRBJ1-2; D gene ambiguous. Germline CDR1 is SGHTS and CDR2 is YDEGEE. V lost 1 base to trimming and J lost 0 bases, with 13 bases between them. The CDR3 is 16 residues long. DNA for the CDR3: TGTGCCAGCAGCTTGTTCTCGGCGGGAGCTAACTATGGCTACACCTTC. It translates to CASSLFSAGANYGYTF.

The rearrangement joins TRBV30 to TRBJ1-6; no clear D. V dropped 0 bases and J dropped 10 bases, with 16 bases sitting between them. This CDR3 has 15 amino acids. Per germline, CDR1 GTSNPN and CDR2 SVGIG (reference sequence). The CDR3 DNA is TGTGCCTGGAGTGTATCGGAGCCTGGAGTGTCACCCCTCCACTTT. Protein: CAWSVSEPGVSPLHF.

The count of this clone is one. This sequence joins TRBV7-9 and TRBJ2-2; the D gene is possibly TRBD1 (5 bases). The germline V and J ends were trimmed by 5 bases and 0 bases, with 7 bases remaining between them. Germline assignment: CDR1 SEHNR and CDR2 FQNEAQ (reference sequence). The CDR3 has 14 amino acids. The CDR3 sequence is CASSDSTNTGELFF. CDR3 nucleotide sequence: TGTGCCAGCAGCGACAGCACGAACACCGGGGAGCTGTTTTTT. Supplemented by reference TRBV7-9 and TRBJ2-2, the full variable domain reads DTGVSQNPRHKITKRGQNVTFRCDPISEHNRLYWYRQTLGQGPEFLTYFQNEAQLEKSRLLSDRFSAERPKGSFSTLEIQRTEQGDSAMYLCASSDSTNTGELFFGEGSRLTVL.

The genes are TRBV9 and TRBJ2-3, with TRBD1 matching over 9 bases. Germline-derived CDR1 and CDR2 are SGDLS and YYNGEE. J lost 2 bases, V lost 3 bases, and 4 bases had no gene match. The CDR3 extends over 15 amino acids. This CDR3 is CASSGRDRVTDTQYF. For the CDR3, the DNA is TGTGCCAGCAGCGGCCGGGACAGGGTCACAGATACGCAGTATTTT.

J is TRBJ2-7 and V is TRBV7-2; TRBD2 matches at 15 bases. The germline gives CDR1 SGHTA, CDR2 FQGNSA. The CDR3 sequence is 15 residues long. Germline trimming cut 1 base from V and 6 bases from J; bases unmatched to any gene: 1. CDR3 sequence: CASSLGTSGGGEQYF. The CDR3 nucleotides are TGTGCCAGCAGCTTAGGGACTAGCGGGGGGGGCGAGCAGTACTTC.